This T cell receptor (beta chain) came from a study of T cells expressing NK-cell markers. Study observations and caveats: Four donors showed these clonotypes also leading the CD3+CD56-NKG2C+ fraction.

In germline, CDR1 is SGHKS, CDR2 YYEKEE (reference sequence). This CDR3 spans 17 amino acids. A note on this clonotype: Antigen specificity is unknown.

TCRdb reprocessed the 5' RACE reads and stores each CDR3 protein as one record, lacking DNA. This listing includes some 440,000 distinct CDR3 sequences. This TCR derives from a woman aged 45-59 years in good health. Sequenced: blood T cells: a sorted CD56 or NKG2C T cell subset, CD4+ or CD8+ T cells, or bulk PBMC T cells (not recorded which). V is TRBV5-5 and J is TRBJ2-3; TCRdb names TRBD2, which stays unverified in the absence of DNA. Here the CDR3 reads CASSLEFTTSVADTQYF.